The 17 T cell receptor beta chains below come from one sample, sequenced in a study of beta chain features in type 1 diabetes. These receptors are not linked to any known antigen. Every bit of the isolated RNA underwent reverse transcription, so sequencing read expressed TCRB transcripts. This table comes from immunoSEQ multiplex PCR, and its TCRdb copy is limited to in-frame clones, with some not included. This table has roughly 700,000 clones, roughly an eighth appearing once. Study-wide points: Among patients with Type 1 diabetes, TCRB CDR3s were moderately but significantly shorter in every one of the four CD4+ subsets.

Sequenced input: naive CD4+ T cells from blood. The receptor source for this set is a man younger than 35 with type 1 diabetes.

This clone was counted a few times. The chain joins TRBV9 to TRBJ2-3; 13 bases are shared with TRBD2. Unmatched junction bases numbered 5, after V lost 1 base and J lost 3 bases. This CDR3 has 17 amino acids. The germline CDR1 and CDR2 sequences are SGDLS and YYNGEE. The CDR3 here is CASSVSPGLAGTDTQYF. Here the CDR3 DNA reads TGTGCCAGCAGCGTATCCCCGGGACTAGCGGGGACAGATACGCAGTATTTT. Full variable domain (rest looked up from reference TRBV9 and TRBJ2-3): DSGVTQTPKHLITATGQRVTLRCSPRSGDLSVYWYQQSLDQGLQFLIQYYNGEERAKGNILERFSAQQFPDLHSELNLSSLELGDSALYFCASSVSPGLAGTDTQYFGPGTRLTVL.

This clone has only a few counts. The V and J genes are TRBV6-5 and TRBJ2-3, with 9 bases identical to TRBD1. Per the germline V gene, CDR1 is MNHEY and CDR2 is SVGAGI. The CDR3 covers 13 residues. V dropped 8 bases and J dropped 11; count of bases not matched to a gene: 11. The CDR3 is CASAGTGPAGQYF. CDR3 DNA: TGTGCCAGCGCTGGGACAGGGCCAGCGGGGCAGTATTTT.

V is TRBV19 and J is TRBJ2-2; D gene unclear. Trimming stripped 0 bases from V and 8 bases from J, with 4 bases between. The germline V gene has CDR1 LNHDA and CDR2 SQIVND (reference sequence). The CDR3 is 12 amino acids. CDR3: CASSIERGELFF. The DNA for the CDR3 is TGTGCCAGTAGTATAGAGCGGGGGGAGCTGTTTTTT. Looking up the rest from reference TRBV19 and TRBJ2-2 gives the full variable domain: DGGITQSPKYLFRKEGQNVTLSCEQNLNHDAMYWYRQDPGQGLRLIYYSQIVNDFQKGDIAEGYSVSREKKESFPLTVTSAQKNPTAFYLCASSIERGELFFGEGSRLTVL.

This chain uses TRBV10-3 with TRBJ1-2, with 7 bases identical to TRBD1. The CDR3 spans 14 residues. The germline V gene encodes CDR1 ENHRY and CDR2 SYGVKD. Trimming took 5 bases from V and 2 from J; bases not matched to a gene: 5. The CDR3 region has the DNA TGTGCCATCAGTACCCAGACAGGGAACTATGGCTACACCTTC. Translating gives CAISTQTGNYGYTF.

In DNA form, the CDR3 reads TGTGCCATCAGCCCCGGAGAAAGGGAAAAACTGTTTTTT. Translated, it gives CAISPGEREKLFF. This chain uses TRBV10-3 with TRBJ1-4; D call uncertain. Germline-derived CDR1 and CDR2 are ENHRY and SYGVKD. This CDR3 is built from 13 residues. Trimming took off 6 bases at V and 8 bases at J, with 13 bases between the two ends.

The V call is TRBV30, the J call TRBJ1-3, with 9 bases that match TRBD1. CDR1 and CDR2 from the germline V gene are GTSNPN and SVGIG (reference sequence). The length of the CDR3 is 16 residues. Trimming cost V 2 bases and J 0 bases; bases outside gene matches: 5. CDR3 sequence reads: CAWSRDRVSSGNTIYF. The CDR3, as DNA: TGTGCCTGGAGTAGGGACAGGGTTAGCTCTGGAAACACCATATATTTT. Combining the CDR3 with reference TRBV30 and TRBJ1-3 gives the whole variable domain SQTIHQWPATLVQPVGSPLSLECTVEGTSNPNLYWYRQAAGRGLQLLFYSVGIGQISSEVPQNLSASRPQDRQFILSSKKLLLSDSGFYLCAWSRDRVSSGNTIYFGEGSWLTVV.

This clone was detected only a few times. The V gene is TRBV4-1, the J gene TRBJ2-7; TRBD2 aligns across 8 bases. The V gene end was trimmed by 1 base and the J gene end by 11 bases; junction bases not matched to a gene: 16. Per the germline V gene, CDR1 is MGHRA and CDR2 is YSYEKL. The CDR3 totals 16 residues. In nucleotides, the CDR3 is TGCGCCAGCAGCCAAGCCCCTTTGGGACTAGGAGGTCCTGAGTACTTC. As protein: CASSQAPLGLGGPEYF.

The gene calls are TRBV7-9 and TRBJ1-1; D not certain. The germline V and J ends were trimmed by 11 bases and 5 bases, with 12 bases remaining between them. Looked up from germline, CDR1 is SEHNR and CDR2 is FQNEAQ (reference sequence). This CDR3 is built from 11 residues. CDR3 nucleotide sequence: TGTGCCGGAGAAGGGAGAACTGAAGCTTTCTTT. Amino acid sequence: CAGEGRTEAFF.

The chain is built from TRBV7-9 and TRBJ2-1; tentative D call: TRBD2 (5 bases). Germline V gene sequence: CDR1 SEHNR, CDR2 FQNEAQ (reference sequence). The germline V and J ends were trimmed by 2 bases and 0 bases, with 11 bases remaining between them. This CDR3 spans 16 amino acids. CDR3 sequence: CASSLLEGSSYNEQFF. The CDR3 bases are TGTGCCAGCAGCTTACTTGAGGGTAGCTCCTACAATGAGCAGTTCTTC.

This clone was observed a handful of times. V gene TRBV4-2 combines with J gene TRBJ2-3; TRBD2 matches 9 bases. This CDR3 is 16 amino acids long. V gave up 0 bases and J gave up 4 bases; unmatched junction bases: 5. Per the germline V gene, CDR1 is LGHNA and CDR2 is YNFKEQ. Written as DNA, the CDR3 is TGTGCCAGCAGCCAAGAGCGGGGGGGCCGGGCAGATACGCAGTATTTT. Translation: CASSQERGGRADTQYF.

The gene calls are TRBV30 and TRBJ1-5; D call uncertain. Per germline, CDR1 GTSNPN and CDR2 SVGIG (reference sequence). The V gene lost 1 base and the J gene lost 2 bases, with 15 bases spanning the gap. This CDR3 contains 16 residues. The DNA of the CDR3 is TGTGCCTGGAGTGCATCTTTTGGAACAGGCAATCAGCCCCAGCATTTT. Translating gives CAWSASFGTGNQPQHF.

This clone was seen a handful of times. This chain uses TRBV7-8 with TRBJ1-1, with D maybe TRBD1 (6 bases). Germline V gene data show CDR1 as SGHVS and CDR2 as FQNEAQ. V was trimmed by 1 base and J by 9 bases, leaving 12 bases between them. CDR3 length: 13 residues. The DNA for the CDR3 is TGTGCCAGCAGCTTAGATAGAAGGGGGAAAGCTTTCTTT. Translating gives CASSLDRRGKAFF.

The sample holds a few counts of this clone. The chain employs TRBV5-8 and TRBJ2-3, with TRBD2 matching over 9 bases. CDR1 is SGHTS and CDR2 is YDEGEE in the germline V gene. There are 16 residues in the CDR3. V lost 4 bases to trimming and J lost 5 bases; unmatched junction nucleotides: 11. CDR3 amino acids: CASSANPGLAVDTQYF. CDR3 bases: TGTGCCAGCAGCGCCAATCCGGGACTAGCTGTAGATACGCAGTATTTT. The full variable domain, in which reference TRBV5-8 and TRBJ2-3 provide the parts outside the CDR3, is EAGVTQSPTHLIKTRGQQATLRCSPISGHTSVYWYQQALGLGLQFLLWYDEGEERNRGNFPPRFSGRQFPNYSSELNVNALELEDSALYLCASSANPGLAVDTQYFGPGTRLTVL.

This clone occurred a few times. The rearrangement uses TRBV6-5 and TRBJ2-5; D may match TRBD1 or TRBD2 (5 bases each). V was trimmed by 5 bases and J by 1 base, leaving 11 bases between them. Looked up from germline, CDR1 is MNHEY and CDR2 is SVGAGI. The CDR3 covers 14 residues. CDR3 coding DNA: TGTGCCAGCAGTCCCTGGGACCGCCAAGAGACCCAGTACTTC. Residues: CASSPWDRQETQYF.

V and J are TRBV7-9 and TRBJ2-3; perhaps TRBD2 as D (6 bases). CDR3 length equals 14 residues. Per germline, CDR1 SEHNR and CDR2 FQNEAQ (reference sequence). V was cut by 1 base and J by 4 bases, with 9 bases left in between. The CDR3 DNA is TGTGCCAGCAGCTTAGTGGCTAGCGCAGATACGCAGTATTTT. Protein: CASSLVASADTQYF.

Only a few counts were recorded for this clone. The chain couples TRBV27 to TRBJ1-5; TRBD1 might be the D (6 bases). The CDR3 is 14 amino acids. Germline lookup yields CDR1 MNHEY and CDR2 SMNVEV (reference sequence). V lost 3 bases and J 5 bases, leaving 11 bases between the germline ends. DNA of the CDR3: TGTGCCAGCAGTTTCCGGACAGCTGATCAGCCCCAGCATTTT. Amino acids: CASSFRTADQPQHF.

This clone was counted a few times. The chain joins TRBV7-2 to TRBJ1-5; D ambiguous. The germline V and J ends were trimmed by 5 bases and 0 bases, with 11 bases remaining between them. CDR1 SGHTA and CDR2 FQGNSA come from the germline V gene. The CDR3 covers 15 residues. CDR3 coding DNA: TGTGCCAGCAGCCTGCAAGGCTATAGCAATCAGCCCCAGCATTTT. This sequence encodes CASSLQGYSNQPQHF.